This T cell receptor (beta chain) was observed in a study of CD8 T cells in Susac syndrome. An amount of RNA that ranged from about 0.45 to 1 ug was reverse transcribed with random hexamers. A single record per CDR3 protein comes from TCRdb applying MiXCR to the immunoSEQ multiplex PCR reads. The profile shows around 200,000 distinct CDR3 sequences, roughly 94% of them singletons. The CDR3 extends over 16 amino acids. V lost 3 bases to trimming and J lost 1 base; unmatched junction nucleotides: 7. CDR1 is SGHVS and CDR2 is FQNEAQ in the germline V gene. Sequenced sample: CD4+ T cells from PBMCs. The clonotype was recovered from a human donor in good health. The chain combines TRBV7-8 with TRBJ2-5, with TRBD2 identical over 8 bases. CDR3 sequence reads: CASSLEPGTSQETQYF. CDR3 nucleotides: TGTGCCAGCAGCTTGGAACCCGGGACTAGCCAAGAGACCCAGTACTTC.